The 20 T cell receptor beta chains reported below all come from one sample, sequenced in a study of OX40 agonist ivuxolimab in advanced cancers. The table came from immunoSEQ multiplex PCR; TCRdb's copy has only in-frame clones and leaves some out. The sample holds tens of thousands of clones; around nine tenths are singletons and the top ten take roughly 0.8%. The sample in question was CD4+ or CD8+ T cells sorted from blood, obtained in a trial of the OX40 agonist ivuxolimab. Source of these receptors: an adult with an advanced solid tumor such as melanoma, head and neck, liver or kidney cancer.

This sequence joins TRBV5-6 and TRBJ1-6; no firm D call. This CDR3 spans 14 amino acids. The V gene's germline CDR1 is SGHDT and CDR2 YYEEEE. V lost 0 bases, J lost 11 bases, and 12 bases lay in between. CDR3: CASSLVDDTTPLHF. The CDR3 DNA sequence: TGTGCCAGCAGCTTGGTAGACGACACAACACCCCTCCACTTT.

The V call is TRBV25-1, the J call TRBJ2-7; TRBD2 aligns across 7 bases. Germline CDR1 is MGHDK and CDR2 is SYGVNS. The CDR3 totals 14 residues. With V trimmed by 8 bases and J by 2 bases, 9 bases remained unmatched. In DNA form, the CDR3 reads TGTGCCAGCCAAACTACTAGCGTCCCCTACGAGCAGTACTTC. Encoded protein: CASQTTSVPYEQYF.

V gene TRBV6-1 combines with J gene TRBJ1-3, with D maybe TRBD1 (5 bases). CDR3 length equals 15 residues. Germline V CDR1 and CDR2: MNHNS, SASEGT. V lost 2 bases and J lost 0, with 8 bases in between. CDR3 sequence reads: CASSERGSSGNTIYF. The CDR3 DNA is TGTGCCAGCAGTGAAAGGGGCAGCTCTGGAAACACCATATATTTT.

Concerning this clone itself: The junction departs from germline at one end; a sequencing error may be responsible. This chain connects TRBV10-3 to TRBJ2-1, with D tentatively TRBD2 (6 bases). Germline loops: CDR1 ENHRY, CDR2 SYGVKD. The CDR3 covers 14 residues. CDR3 protein: CVISTGTGYNEQFF. CDR3 bases: TGTGTCATCAGCACCGGGACTGGTTACAATGAGCAGTTCTTC.

CDR3 sequence: CASSQPRTGGSNEQFF. The CDR3 DNA reads as TGCGCCAGCAGCCAGCCCCGGACAGGGGGCTCGAATGAGCAGTTCTTC. The chain carries TRBV4-1 and TRBJ2-1, with 11 positions matching TRBD1. Germline V gene data show CDR1 as MGHRA and CDR2 as YSYEKL. J lost 7 bases, V lost 3 bases, and 8 bases had no gene match. The CDR3 covers 16 residues.

This clone occurred once. This CDR3 is CASSLSRSGRYSNQPQHF. DNA for the CDR3: TGTGCCAGCAGTTTATCGCGCAGCGGGAGATATAGCAATCAGCCCCAGCATTTT. V and J are TRBV27 and TRBJ1-5; D unresolved. This CDR3 has 18 residues. The V and J ends lost 0 bases and 0 bases respectively, with 15 bases between them. Looked up from germline, CDR1 is MNHEY and CDR2 is SMNVEV (reference sequence).

The chain is built from TRBV5-1 and TRBJ2-5; TRBD1 matches at 8 bases. CDR1 and CDR2 (germline): SGHRS, YFSETQ. With V trimmed by 4 bases and J by 5 bases, 4 bases remained unmatched. CDR3 length: 13 amino acids. CDR3 nucleotides: TGCGCCAGCAGCATGGGACAGGCGGAGACCCAGTACTTC. The encoded protein is CASSMGQAETQYF. The variable domain in full, completed from reference TRBV5-1 and TRBJ2-5, reads KAGVTQTPRYLIKTRGQQVTLSCSPISGHRSVSWYQQTPGQGLQFLFEYFSETQRNKGNFPGRFSGRQFSNSRSEMNVSTLELGDSALYLCASSMGQAETQYFGPGTRLLVL.

The chain joins TRBV7-2 to TRBJ1-5; D is undetermined. This CDR3 contains 16 residues. Germline CDR1 reads SGHTA; CDR2 reads FQGNSA. V lost 1 base to trimming and J lost 0 bases, with 10 bases between them. As DNA, the CDR3 is TGTGCCAGCAGCTTAGAGGGAGGGCTTAGCAATCAGCCCCAGCATTTT. It codes for CASSLEGGLSNQPQHF.

The chain carries TRBV30 and TRBJ1-2; 7 nucleotides align to TRBD1. V gave up 1 base and J gave up 5 bases; unmatched junction bases: 13. This CDR3 contains 16 residues. CDR1 is GTSNPN and CDR2 is SVGIG in the germline V gene (reference sequence). The CDR3 nucleotides read TGTGCCTGGAGTGCCCAAGGACAGGCTGGGGGTTATGGCTACACCTTC. The encoded protein is CAWSAQGQAGGYGYTF.

A note on this clone: The sample has other DNA sequences that encode this CDR3 too. CDR3 bases: TGTGCCAGCAGCTTAAGGGGGGGCAGGGCCAAAAACATTCAGTACTTC. Its translation: CASSLRGGRAKNIQYF. The chain combines TRBV7-2 with TRBJ2-4; D possibly corresponds to TRBD2 (7 bases). From germline, CDR1 is SGHTA and CDR2 FQGNSA. V was clipped by 2 bases and J by 1 base, with 12 bases between them. The CDR3 is 16 residues long.

The genes are TRBV4-2 and TRBJ2-7; a possible D gene is TRBD2 (6 bases). The CDR3 totals 15 residues. Germline V gene data show CDR1 as LGHNA and CDR2 as YNFKEQ. Trimming removed 1 base from V and 2 bases from J, with 12 bases in between. The DNA of the CDR3 is TGTGCCAGCAGCCAAGTGGAGGGAGAGGCCTACGAGCAGTACTTC. It codes for CASSQVEGEAYEQYF.

The genes are TRBV2 and TRBJ2-7; no clear D gene. This CDR3 spans 14 amino acids. Per the germline V gene, CDR1 is SNHLY and CDR2 is FYNNEI. Deletions cut 2 bases from V and 4 bases from J, with 12 bases between. The CDR3 coding sequence is TGTGCCAGCAGTGAAAGGAGACTCCTATACGAGCAGTACTTC. Translating gives CASSERRLLYEQYF.

V and J are TRBV28 and TRBJ2-1; D uncertain. This CDR3 has 12 amino acids. CDR1 and CDR2 (germline): MDHEN, SYDVKM. V lost 6 bases, J lost 5 bases, and 8 bases lay in between. The CDR3 DNA reads TGTGCCAGCAGCGACCTAAACAATGAGCAGTTCTTC. It yields the protein CASSDLNNEQFF.

The J gene is TRBJ2-7, the V gene TRBV7-2; possible D gene TRBD1, 6 bases. The CDR3 has 15 residues. Trimming removed 1 base at V and 2 bases at J, with 12 bases between. Germline V gene sequence: CDR1 SGHTA, CDR2 FQGNSA. The CDR3 sequence is CASSLGGQLTYEQYF. CDR3 sequence (DNA): TGTGCCAGCAGCTTAGGAGGACAGCTGACCTACGAGCAGTACTTC.

The chain is built from TRBV7-3 and TRBJ2-2; D ambiguous. Trimming cost V 1 base and J 4 bases, with 10 bases left between them. Germline loops: CDR1 SGHTA, CDR2 FQGTGA. The CDR3 is 15 residues long. CDR3 residues: CASSLILPPTGELFF. The CDR3 bases are TGTGCCAGCAGCTTAATTCTACCGCCCACCGGGGAGCTGTTTTTT.

The V call is TRBV2, the J call TRBJ2-2; D ambiguous. V was cut by 6 bases and J by 4 bases, with 9 bases left in between. CDR3 size: 13 residues. In germline, CDR1 is SNHLY, CDR2 FYNNEI. CDR3 nucleotides: TGTGCCAGCAGGGTGACCAGCACCGGGGAGCTGTTTTTT. Amino acid sequence: CASRVTSTGELFF.

The chain employs TRBV5-1 and TRBJ1-2, with a weak D call TRBD1 (6 bases). Germline V gives CDR1 SGHRS, CDR2 YFSETQ. The CDR3 is 15 residues long. Between the trimmed V and J ends, which lost 4 bases and 1 base, there was a span of 14 bases. The CDR3 here is CASSPGGVRNYGYTF. The CDR3 DNA is TGCGCCAGCAGCCCGGGGGGCGTGCGTAACTATGGCTACACCTTC.

The J gene is TRBJ2-5, the V gene TRBV14; 10 bases align to TRBD1. The germline V gene encodes CDR1 SGHDN and CDR2 FVKESK. CDR3 size: 17 residues. V trimming: 2 bases; J trimming: 0 bases; junction bases outside the gene matches: 6. The chain's CDR3 is CASSQLGTGAHQETQYF. CDR3 in DNA: TGTGCCAGCAGCCAACTCGGGACAGGGGCCCACCAAGAGACCCAGTACTTC.

The rearrangement uses TRBV28 and TRBJ2-1; 12 positions match TRBD2. The length of the CDR3 is 16 residues. V dropped 2 bases and J dropped 9; count of bases not matched to a gene: 8. The germline gives CDR1 MDHEN, CDR2 SYDVKM. DNA of the CDR3: TGTGCCAGCAGTTTAGAGCTAGCGGGAGGGAGGAGTGAGCAGTTCTTC. It specifies CASSLELAGGRSEQFF.

This clone was recorded a few times. The chain links TRBV18 to TRBJ2-1, with 9 bases aligning to TRBD1. V was clipped by 3 bases and J by 4 bases; unmatched bases: 10. CDR1 and CDR2 from the germline V gene are KGHSH and LQKENI. This CDR3 has 17 residues. CDR3 protein: CASSPRGTGIVYNEQFF. The CDR3 DNA reads TGTGCCAGCTCACCCCGAGGGACAGGGATTGTATACAATGAGCAGTTCTTC. Using reference TRBV18 and TRBJ2-1 for the parts outside the CDR3, the full variable domain is NAGVMQNPRHLVRRRGQEARLRCSPMKGHSHVYWYRQLPEEGLKFMVYLQKENIIDESGMPKERFSAEFPKEGPSILRIQQVVRGDSAAYFCASSPRGTGIVYNEQFFGPGTRLTVL.